This T cell receptor (beta chain) was captured in a study of blood T cells in healthy people across ages. The use of a sample-barcoded 5' primer and a J-beta primer mix characterized a second PCR of roughly 6 to 11 cycles. The study obtained at least 3 million CDR3-containing paired-end reads from every sample. TCRdb passed the 5' RACE reads through MiXCR, listing each CDR3 protein once. The table has roughly 900,000 distinct CDR3 sequences, roughly 48% seen once. The CDR3 runs 16 residues. V lost 1 base and J 5 bases, leaving 16 bases between the germline ends. Looked up from germline, CDR1 is SGHNT and CDR2 is YENEEA.

The receptor was derived from a man younger than 45 in good health. Sequencing was performed on blood. This chain joins TRBV11-3 and TRBJ2-3, with D perhaps TRBD1 (6 bases). The CDR3 reads CASSLVIQGRIDTQYF. The DNA for the CDR3 is TGTGCCAGCAGCTTAGTAATACAGGGACGCATAGATACGCAGTATTTT. The complete variable domain, with remaining parts taken from reference TRBV11-3 and TRBJ2-3, reads EAGVVQSPRYKIIEKKQPVAFWCNPISGHNTLYWYLQNLGQGPELLIRYENEEAVDDSQLPKDRFSAERLKGVDSTLKIQPAELGDSAVYLCASSLVIQGRIDTQYFGPGTRLTVL.